Below are 24 T cell receptor beta chains sequenced from a single sample in a study of blood T cell repertoires in COVID-19. Assay: immunoSEQ multiplex PCR; the TCRdb copy retains only in-frame clones and omits some. This sample has over 130,000 clones, with around 82% found just once. Material for sequencing was PBMCs or T cells enriched from blood (not recorded which). Source of these receptors: a man aged 50 to 59 in a cohort exposed to, infected with or recovered from COVID-19 (not recorded which).

J is TRBJ1-1 and V is TRBV9; 7 bases line up with TRBD1. This CDR3 region has 15 residues. J was trimmed by 7 bases and V by 2 bases; bases with no gene match: 11. Germline values: CDR1 SGDLS, CDR2 YYNGEE. The CDR3 here is CASSVYRDRALEAFF. In DNA, the CDR3 is TGTGCCAGCAGCGTTTACCGGGACAGAGCACTTGAAGCTTTCTTT.

The V call is TRBV11-2, the J call TRBJ2-7; D remains unclear. Trimming took 4 bases from V and 6 from J, leaving 13 bases between them. The CDR3 consists of 13 residues. CDR1 is SGHAT and CDR2 is FQNNGV in the germline V gene. The chain's CDR3 is CASSSQTSSEQYF. The CDR3 DNA reads TGTGCCAGCAGCTCGCAGACATCTTCCGAGCAGTACTTC.

This sequence joins TRBV19 and TRBJ1-2; tentative D call: TRBD1 (6 bases). The CDR3 sequence is 15 residues long. V lost 5 bases to trimming and J lost 2 bases, with 15 bases between them. Germline values: CDR1 LNHDA, CDR2 SQIVND (reference sequence). The DNA of the CDR3 is TGTGCCAGTAGTCTGGGGGGGGCGCAGAACTATGGCTACACCTTC. Amino acids: CASSLGGAQNYGYTF.

This clone occurred a few times. The gene calls are TRBV19 and TRBJ1-5, with 7 positions matching TRBD1. Germline V gives CDR1 LNHDA, CDR2 SQIVND (reference sequence). J lost 6 bases, V lost 5 bases, and 10 bases had no gene match. The CDR3 runs 15 residues. As DNA, the CDR3 is TGTGCCAGTAGTCCCGGGACAGTCTCGGGTCAGCCCCAGCATTTT. This codes for CASSPGTVSGQPQHF.

V usage is TRBV29-1 and J usage is TRBJ1-3; TRBD1 matches 8 bases. The CDR3 covers 16 residues. The V gene end was trimmed by 0 bases and the J gene end by 3 bases; junction bases not matched to a gene: 7. CDR1 and CDR2 from the germline V gene are SQVTM and ANQGSEA. DNA of the CDR3: TGCAGCGTTGAAGATCGGGCGGACAGGGATGGAAACACCATATATTTT. Protein product: CSVEDRADRDGNTIYF. Supplemented by reference TRBV29-1 and TRBJ1-3, the full variable domain reads SAVISQKPSRDICQRGTSLTIQCQVDSQVTMMFWYRQQPGQSLTLIATANQGSEATYESGFVIDKFPISRPNLTFSTLTVSNMSPEDSSIYLCSVEDRADRDGNTIYFGEGSWLTVV.

The rearrangement links TRBV7-2 to TRBJ2-3, with 7 bases matching TRBD1. CDR1 and CDR2 from the germline V gene are SGHTA and FQGNSA. Unmatched junction bases numbered 1, after V lost 1 base and J lost 6 bases. This CDR3 is 13 amino acids long. The CDR3 protein is CASSLDRGDTQYF. The CDR3 nucleotides are TGTGCCAGCAGCTTAGACAGGGGTGATACGCAGTATTTT. Looking up the rest from reference TRBV7-2 and TRBJ2-3 gives the full variable domain: GAGVSQSPSNKVTEKGKDVELRCDPISGHTALYWYRQSLGQGLEFLIYFQGNSAPDKSGLPSDRFSAERTGGSVSTLTIQRTQQEDSAVYLCASSLDRGDTQYFGPGTRLTVL.

The rearrangement joins TRBV30 to TRBJ1-2; D call uncertain. Looked up from germline, CDR1 is GTSNPN and CDR2 is SVGIG (reference sequence). This CDR3 comprises 13 residues. The V gene lost 0 bases and the J gene lost 4 bases, with 9 bases spanning the gap. The DNA of the CDR3 is TGTGCCTGGAGTGTACGGTCGTCCTATGGCTACACCTTC. This gives the protein CAWSVRSSYGYTF.

This chain joins TRBV19 and TRBJ2-7; D remains unclear. The CDR3 consists of 15 residues. Trimming shortened V by 5 bases and J by 4 bases, and 18 bases separated the two germline ends. Germline V CDR1 and CDR2: LNHDA, SQIVND (reference sequence). CDR3 residues: CASSPRRVPNYEQYF. The DNA of the CDR3 is TGTGCCAGTAGTCCCAGGCGTGTCCCCAATTACGAGCAGTACTTC.

The chain joins TRBV4-1 to TRBJ2-1; perhaps TRBD1 as D (6 bases). The CDR3 sequence is 15 residues long. The germline gives CDR1 MGHRA, CDR2 YSYEKL. Trimming took 0 bases from V and 5 from J, leaving 11 bases between them. The CDR3 region has the DNA TGCGCCAGCAGCCAAGATCTGGGACACAACAATGAGCAGTTCTTC. Protein product: CASSQDLGHNNEQFF.

The rearrangement joins TRBV19 to TRBJ2-7; 9 bases line up with TRBD1. Per germline, CDR1 LNHDA and CDR2 SQIVND (reference sequence). This CDR3 has 15 amino acids. V lost 3 bases and J lost 1; bases outside the gene matches: 4. The CDR3 sequence: CASSIGGQGSYEQYF. As DNA, the CDR3 is TGTGCCAGTAGTATTGGGGGACAGGGTTCCTACGAGCAGTACTTC.

The V call is TRBV28, the J call TRBJ2-5; 15 bases are shared with TRBD2. Germline values: CDR1 MDHEN, CDR2 SYDVKM. V gave up 5 bases and J gave up 4 bases; unmatched junction bases: 5. The CDR3 is 16 residues long. CDR3 loop: CASSPGLAGGLETQYF. CDR3 in DNA: TGTGCCAGCAGTCCCGGACTAGCGGGAGGGCTAGAGACCCAGTACTTC. Using reference TRBV28 and TRBJ2-5 for the parts outside the CDR3, the full variable domain is DVKVTQSSRYLVKRTGEKVFLECVQDMDHENMFWYRQDPGLGLRLIYFSYDVKMKEKGDIPEGYSVSREKKERFSLILESASTNQTSMYLCASSPGLAGGLETQYFGPGTRLLVL.

The V call is TRBV15, the J call TRBJ2-7; TRBD1 is a possible D gene (5 bases). This CDR3 has 13 amino acids. Trimming took off 1 base at V and 3 bases at J, with 7 bases between the two ends. Germline V gene data show CDR1 as LNHNV and CDR2 as YYDKDF (reference sequence). The CDR3 is CATSRAGYYEQYF. The CDR3 coding sequence is TGTGCCACCAGCAGAGCAGGGTACTACGAGCAGTACTTC. Together with reference TRBV15 and TRBJ2-7, the CDR3 gives the full variable domain: DAMVIQNPRYQVTQFGKPVTLSCSQTLNHNVMYWYQQKSSQAPKLLFHYYDKDFNNEADTPDNFQSRRPNTSFCFLDIRSPGLGDTAMYLCATSRAGYYEQYFGPGTRLTVT.

The chain recombines TRBV18 with TRBJ1-2; D is unresolved. This CDR3 is 15 amino acids long. V dropped 1 base and J dropped 3 bases, with 12 bases sitting between them. Germline values: CDR1 KGHSH, CDR2 LQKENI. The CDR3 sequence is CASSPQRELYYGYTF. DNA for the CDR3: TGTGCCAGCTCACCACAAAGGGAGTTATACTATGGCTACACCTTC.

This chain links TRBV5-6 with TRBJ2-5; 7 positions match TRBD2. Germline CDR1 and CDR2: SGHDT and YYEEEE. The V and J ends lost 3 bases and 4 bases, in that order; junction bases with no gene match: 9. The CDR3 extends over 15 amino acids. CDR3 amino acids: CASSSPGVAGETQYF. The CDR3 nucleotides are TGTGCCAGCAGCTCCCCGGGCGTAGCGGGAGAGACCCAGTACTTC.

V gene TRBV24-1 combines with J gene TRBJ1-5; perhaps TRBD1 as D (6 bases). V was cut by 4 bases and J by 2 bases, with 17 bases left in between. The germline CDR1 and CDR2 sequences are KGHDR and SFDVKD. There are 17 residues in the CDR3. CDR3 loop: CATSEGGTSPGNQPQHF. The CDR3 coding sequence is TGTGCCACCAGTGAGGGGGGGACATCCCCGGGCAATCAGCCCCAGCATTTT.

The J gene is TRBJ1-3, the V gene TRBV6-5; 9 positions match TRBD1. Germline V gene data show CDR1 as MNHEY and CDR2 as SVGAGI. The trim removed 2 bases at V and 2 bases at J, leaving 4 bases unmatched. The CDR3 runs to 16 residues. The CDR3 reads CASSYGRQGAGNTIYF. The CDR3, as DNA: TGTGCCAGCAGTTACGGGAGACAGGGGGCTGGAAACACCATATATTTT.

The sample holds one count of this clone. The genes are TRBV28 and TRBJ2-4; 8 bases align to TRBD1. The CDR3 is 13 residues long. V gave up 10 bases and J gave up 1 base; unmatched junction bases: 3. Germline loops: CDR1 MDHEN, CDR2 SYDVKM. The CDR3 is CATQGVAKNIQYF. The CDR3 DNA reads as TGTGCCACACAGGGGGTGGCCAAAAACATTCAGTACTTC.

The V call is TRBV6-6, the J call TRBJ2-5, with D possibly being TRBD2 (7 bases). The CDR3 totals 15 residues. CDR1 is MNHNY and CDR2 is SVGAGI in the germline V gene (reference sequence). The V end lost 5 bases, the J end lost 1 base, and 14 bases lay between the germline ends. The CDR3 spells CASSKGGALQETQYF. In DNA form, the CDR3 reads TGTGCCAGCAGTAAAGGGGGGGCCCTCCAAGAGACCCAGTACTTC.

This chain joins TRBV19 and TRBJ2-3; D uncertain. The CDR3 length is 16 residues. Germline assignment: CDR1 LNHDA and CDR2 SQIVND (reference sequence). Trimming pared 4 bases from V and 2 bases from J, leaving 16 bases between. The CDR3 is CASSTPRVQSTDTQYF. In DNA, the CDR3 is TGTGCCAGTAGTACTCCCCGTGTCCAGTCCACAGATACGCAGTATTTT.

The sample holds a few counts of this clone. V and J are TRBV2 and TRBJ1-2, with no clear D. V was trimmed by 4 bases and J by 8 bases, leaving 14 bases between them. Germline V lookup: CDR1 SNHLY, CDR2 FYNNEI. This CDR3 spans 13 amino acids. The CDR3 region has the DNA TGTGCCAGCAGTGGCTCGGAGGGCGACGGCTACACCTTC. This translates into CASSGSEGDGYTF.

This clone was found a few times. The rearrangement joins TRBV7-9 to TRBJ2-7, with unresolved D. The CDR3 length is 12 residues. CDR1 is SEHNR, CDR2 FQNEAQ, per germline (reference sequence). Trimming stripped 3 bases from V and 1 base from J, with 4 bases between. CDR3 region: CASSFQSYEQYF. DNA for the CDR3: TGTGCCAGCAGCTTCCAATCCTACGAGCAGTACTTC. The entire variable domain, with the rest obtained from reference TRBV7-9 and TRBJ2-7, is as follows: DTGVSQNPRHKITKRGQNVTFRCDPISEHNRLYWYRQTLGQGPEFLTYFQNEAQLEKSRLLSDRFSAERPKGSFSTLEIQRTEQGDSAMYLCASSFQSYEQYFGPGTRLTVT.

This clone was found once. The chain carries TRBV2 and TRBJ2-2; the D is unclear. This CDR3 is 16 amino acids long. Trimming removed 3 bases at V and 0 bases at J, with 11 bases between. Looked up from germline, CDR1 is SNHLY and CDR2 is FYNNEI. Here the CDR3 reads CASSDPEFPNTGELFF. For the CDR3, the DNA is TGTGCCAGCAGTGATCCCGAGTTCCCGAACACCGGGGAGCTGTTTTTT.

The chain recombines TRBV5-6 with TRBJ1-1; possible D gene TRBD1, 6 bases. The CDR3 consists of 13 residues. Germline values: CDR1 SGHDT, CDR2 YYEEEE. V lost 4 bases and J 4 bases, leaving 11 bases between the germline ends. CDR3 loop: CASSMGGGTEAFF. Here the CDR3 DNA reads TGTGCCAGCAGCATGGGAGGGGGCACTGAAGCTTTCTTT.

The gene calls are TRBV30 and TRBJ2-5; a weak D match, TRBD2 (6 bases). Germline assignment: CDR1 GTSNPN and CDR2 SVGIG (reference sequence). Trimming removed 2 bases at V and 7 bases at J, with 14 bases between. The length of the CDR3 is 13 residues. The CDR3 region has the DNA TGTGCCTGGAGTATGCGGGGTAGGGGGACCCAGTACTTC. This translates into CAWSMRGRGTQYF.